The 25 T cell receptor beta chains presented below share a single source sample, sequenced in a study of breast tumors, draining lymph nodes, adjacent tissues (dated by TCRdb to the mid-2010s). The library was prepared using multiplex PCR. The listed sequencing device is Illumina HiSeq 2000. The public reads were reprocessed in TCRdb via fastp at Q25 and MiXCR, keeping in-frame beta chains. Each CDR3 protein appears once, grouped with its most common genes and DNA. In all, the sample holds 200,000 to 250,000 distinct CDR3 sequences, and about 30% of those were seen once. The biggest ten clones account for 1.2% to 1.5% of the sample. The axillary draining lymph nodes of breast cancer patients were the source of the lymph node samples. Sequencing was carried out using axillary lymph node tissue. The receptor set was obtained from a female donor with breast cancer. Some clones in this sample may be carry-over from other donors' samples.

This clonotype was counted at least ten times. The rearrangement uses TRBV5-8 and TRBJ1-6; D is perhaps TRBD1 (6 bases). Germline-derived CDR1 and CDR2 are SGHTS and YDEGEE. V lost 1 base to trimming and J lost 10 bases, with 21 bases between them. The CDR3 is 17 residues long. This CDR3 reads CASSLKAGAGNRSPLHF. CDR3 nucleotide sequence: TGTGCCAGCAGCTTGAAGGCAGGGGCAGGGAACCGGTCACCCCTCCACTTT.

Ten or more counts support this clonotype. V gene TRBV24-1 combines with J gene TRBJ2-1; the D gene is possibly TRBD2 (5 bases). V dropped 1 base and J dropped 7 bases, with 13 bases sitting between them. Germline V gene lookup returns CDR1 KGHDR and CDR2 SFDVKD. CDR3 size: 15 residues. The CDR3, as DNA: TGTGCCACCAGTGATTTATCTGACTATCAAAATGAGCAGTTCTTC. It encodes CATSDLSDYQNEQFF.

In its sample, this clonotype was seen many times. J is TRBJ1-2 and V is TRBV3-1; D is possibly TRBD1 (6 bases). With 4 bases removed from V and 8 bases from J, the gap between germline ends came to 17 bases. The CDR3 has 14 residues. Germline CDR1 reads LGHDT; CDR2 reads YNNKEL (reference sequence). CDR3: CASSLLRGNKGYTF. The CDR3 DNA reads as TGTGCCAGCAGCCTCCTGAGGGGGAACAAAGGCTACACCTTC.

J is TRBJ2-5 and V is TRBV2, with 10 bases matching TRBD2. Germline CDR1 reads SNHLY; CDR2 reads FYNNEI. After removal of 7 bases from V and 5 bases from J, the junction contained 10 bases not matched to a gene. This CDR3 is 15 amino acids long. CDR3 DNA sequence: TGTGCCAGCAAGGTCGGGCTAGCGGGAGCGGAGACCCAGTACTTC. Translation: CASKVGLAGAETQYF.

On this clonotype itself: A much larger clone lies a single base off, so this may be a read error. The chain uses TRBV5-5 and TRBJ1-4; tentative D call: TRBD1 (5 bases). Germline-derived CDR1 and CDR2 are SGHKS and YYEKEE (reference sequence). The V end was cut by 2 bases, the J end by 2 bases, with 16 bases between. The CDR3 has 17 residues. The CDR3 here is CASSLPGPGRTNEKLFF. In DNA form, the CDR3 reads TGTGCCAGCAGCTTACCGGGACCGGGGAGGACTAATGAAAAACTGTTTTTT. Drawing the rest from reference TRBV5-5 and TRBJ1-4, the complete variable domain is DAGVTQSPTHLIKTRGQQVTLRCSPISGHKSVSWYQQVLGQGPQFIFQYYEKEERGRGNFPDRFSARQFPNYSSELNVNALLLGDSALYLCASSLPGPGRTNEKLFFGSGTQLSVL.

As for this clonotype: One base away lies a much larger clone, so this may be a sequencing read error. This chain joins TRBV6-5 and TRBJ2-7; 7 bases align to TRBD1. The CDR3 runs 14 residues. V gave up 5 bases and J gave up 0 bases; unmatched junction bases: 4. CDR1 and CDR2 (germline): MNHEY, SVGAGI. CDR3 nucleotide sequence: TGTGCCAGCAGTCTTTCAGGGGGCTCCTACGAGCAGTACTTC. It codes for CASSLSGGSYEQYF.

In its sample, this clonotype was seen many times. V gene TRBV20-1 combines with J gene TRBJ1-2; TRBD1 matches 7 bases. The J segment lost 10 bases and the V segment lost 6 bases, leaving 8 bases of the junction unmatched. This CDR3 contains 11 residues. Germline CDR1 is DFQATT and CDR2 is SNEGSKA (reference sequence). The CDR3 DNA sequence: TGCAGTGCCCGAACAGGGGCCGACTACACCTTC. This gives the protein CSARTGADYTF.

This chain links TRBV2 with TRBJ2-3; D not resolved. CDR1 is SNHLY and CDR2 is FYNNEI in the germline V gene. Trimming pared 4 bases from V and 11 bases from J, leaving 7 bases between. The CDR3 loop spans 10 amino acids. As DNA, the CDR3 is TGTGCCAGCAGTGTTAATGAGCAGTATTTT. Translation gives CASSVNEQYF. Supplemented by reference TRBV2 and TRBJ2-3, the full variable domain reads EPEVTQTPSHQVTQMGQEVILRCVPISNHLYFYWYRQILGQKVEFLVSFYNNEISEKSEIFDDQFSVERPDGSNFTLKIRSTKLEDSAMYFCASSVNEQYFGPGTRLTVL.

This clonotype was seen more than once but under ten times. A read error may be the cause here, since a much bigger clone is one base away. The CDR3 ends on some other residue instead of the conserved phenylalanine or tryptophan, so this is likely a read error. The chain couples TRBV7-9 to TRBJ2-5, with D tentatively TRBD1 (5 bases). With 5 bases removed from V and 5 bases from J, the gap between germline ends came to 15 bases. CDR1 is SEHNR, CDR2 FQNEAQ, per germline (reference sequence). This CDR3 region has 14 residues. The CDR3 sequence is CASSPGLGGETQYL. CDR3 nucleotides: TGTGCCAGCAGCCCAGGGCTCGGTGGGGAGACCCAGTACCTC.

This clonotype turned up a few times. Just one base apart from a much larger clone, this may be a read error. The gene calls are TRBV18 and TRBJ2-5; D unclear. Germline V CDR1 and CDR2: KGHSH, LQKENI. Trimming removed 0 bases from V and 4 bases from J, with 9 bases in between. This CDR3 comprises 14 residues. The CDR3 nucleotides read TGTGCCAGCTCACCACCGGGCTTACGAGAGACCCAGTACTTC. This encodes CASSPPGLRETQYF.

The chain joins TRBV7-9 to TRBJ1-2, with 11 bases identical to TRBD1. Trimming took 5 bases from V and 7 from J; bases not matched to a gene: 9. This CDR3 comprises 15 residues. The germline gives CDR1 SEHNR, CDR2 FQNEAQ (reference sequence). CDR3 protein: CASSPQTGQGVGYTF. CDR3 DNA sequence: TGTGCCAGCAGCCCACAGACGGGACAGGGGGTTGGCTACACCTTC. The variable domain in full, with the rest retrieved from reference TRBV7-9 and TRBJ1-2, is DTGVSQNPRHKITKRGQNVTFRCDPISEHNRLYWYRQTLGQGPEFLTYFQNEAQLEKSRLLSDRFSAERPKGSFSTLEIQRTEQGDSAMYLCASSPQTGQGVGYTFGSGTRLTVV.

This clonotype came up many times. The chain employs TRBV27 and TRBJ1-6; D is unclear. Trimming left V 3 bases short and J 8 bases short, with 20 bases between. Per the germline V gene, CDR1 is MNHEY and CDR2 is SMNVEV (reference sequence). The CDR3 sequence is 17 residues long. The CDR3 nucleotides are TGTGCCAGCAGTTTGAGATTTCAGGCCACAGTATATTCACCCCTCCACTTT. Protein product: CASSLRFQATVYSPLHF.

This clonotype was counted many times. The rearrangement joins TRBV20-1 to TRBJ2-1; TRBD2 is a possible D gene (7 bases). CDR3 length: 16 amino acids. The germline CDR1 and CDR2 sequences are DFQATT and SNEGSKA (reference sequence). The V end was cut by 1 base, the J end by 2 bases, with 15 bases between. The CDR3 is CSARAMGEGAYNEQFF. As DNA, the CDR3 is TGCAGTGCTAGAGCCATGGGGGAGGGGGCCTACAATGAGCAGTTCTTC.

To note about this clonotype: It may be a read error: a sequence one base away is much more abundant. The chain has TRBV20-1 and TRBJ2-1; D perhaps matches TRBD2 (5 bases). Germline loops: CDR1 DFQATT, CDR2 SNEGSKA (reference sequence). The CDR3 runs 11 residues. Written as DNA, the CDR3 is TGCAGTGGACGTTTAGTTGGGGAGCAGTCCTTC. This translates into CSGRLVGEQSF.

The CDR3 sequence is CASSLPGTGLAGYTF. The CDR3 DNA reads as TGTGCCAGCTCACTACCAGGGACAGGTTTGGCTGGCTACACCTTC. The V and J genes are TRBV18 and TRBJ1-2, with 8 bases that match TRBD1. Germline CDR1 is KGHSH and CDR2 is LQKENI. V lost 4 bases to trimming and J lost 7 bases; unmatched junction nucleotides: 11. The CDR3 spans 15 residues.

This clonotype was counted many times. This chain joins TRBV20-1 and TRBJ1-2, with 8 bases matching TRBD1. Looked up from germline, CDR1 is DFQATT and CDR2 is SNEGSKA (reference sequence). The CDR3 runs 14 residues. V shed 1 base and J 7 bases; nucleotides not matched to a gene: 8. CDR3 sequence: CSARADRVYGGYTF. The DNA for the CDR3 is TGCAGTGCTAGAGCGGACAGGGTATACGGTGGCTACACCTTC.

CDR3 residues: CASTKRTGGEQYF. The CDR3 DNA follows: TGTGCCTCGACGAAAAGAACCGGGGGCGAGCAGTACTTC. The chain links TRBV30 to TRBJ2-7, with TRBD2 as a possible D gene (6 bases). Germline CDR1 is GTSNPN and CDR2 is SVGIG (reference sequence). The CDR3 covers 13 residues. With 7 bases removed from V and 6 bases from J, the gap between germline ends came to 19 bases.

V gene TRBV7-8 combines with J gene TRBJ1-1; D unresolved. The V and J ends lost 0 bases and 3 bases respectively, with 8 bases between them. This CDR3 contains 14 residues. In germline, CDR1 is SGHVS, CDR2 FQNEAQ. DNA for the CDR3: TGTGCCAGCAGCTTAGCCGCAGATTACACTGAAGCTTTCTTT. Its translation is CASSLAADYTEAFF.

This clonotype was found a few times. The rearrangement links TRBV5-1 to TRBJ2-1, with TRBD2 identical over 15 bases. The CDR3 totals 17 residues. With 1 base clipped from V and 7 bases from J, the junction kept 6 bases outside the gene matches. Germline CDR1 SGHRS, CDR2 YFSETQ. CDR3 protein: CASSLRTSGRALNEQFF. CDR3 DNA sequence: TGCGCCAGCAGCTTGAGGACTAGCGGGAGGGCATTGAATGAGCAGTTCTTC.

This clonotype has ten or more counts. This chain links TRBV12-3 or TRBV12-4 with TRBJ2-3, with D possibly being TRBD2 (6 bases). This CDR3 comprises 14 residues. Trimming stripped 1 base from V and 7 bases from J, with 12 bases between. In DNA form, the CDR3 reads TGTGCCAGCAGTTTAGAGGAGGGCCTAAATACGCAGTATTTT. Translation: CASSLEEGLNTQYF.

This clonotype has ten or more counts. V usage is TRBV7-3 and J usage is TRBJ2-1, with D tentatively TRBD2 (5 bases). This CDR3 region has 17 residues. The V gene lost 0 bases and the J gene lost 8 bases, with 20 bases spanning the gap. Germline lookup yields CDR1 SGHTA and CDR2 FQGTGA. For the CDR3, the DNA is TGTGCCAGCAGCTTAACGGGCCGATGGACTTCCGCCGATGAGCAGTTCTTC. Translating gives CASSLTGRWTSADEQFF. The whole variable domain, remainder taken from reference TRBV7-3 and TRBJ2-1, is GAGVSQTPSNKVTEKGKYVELRCDPISGHTALYWYRQSLGQGPEFLIYFQGTGAADDSGLPNDRFFAVRPEGSVSTLKIQRTERGDSAVYLCASSLTGRWTSADEQFFGPGTRLTVL.

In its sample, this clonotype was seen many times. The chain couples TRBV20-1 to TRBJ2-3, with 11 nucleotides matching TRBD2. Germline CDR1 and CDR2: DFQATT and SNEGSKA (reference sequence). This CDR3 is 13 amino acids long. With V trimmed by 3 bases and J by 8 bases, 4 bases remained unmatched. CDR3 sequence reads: CSASGSGRGTQYF. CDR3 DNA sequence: TGCAGTGCTAGCGGTAGCGGGAGGGGTACGCAGTATTTT.

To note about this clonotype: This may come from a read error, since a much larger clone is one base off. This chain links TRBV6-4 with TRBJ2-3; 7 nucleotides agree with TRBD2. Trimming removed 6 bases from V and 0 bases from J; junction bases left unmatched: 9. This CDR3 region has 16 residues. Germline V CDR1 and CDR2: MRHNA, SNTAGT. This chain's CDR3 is CASSPSSGASTDTQYF. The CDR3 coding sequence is TGTGCCAGCAGCCCGTCTAGCGGAGCTAGCACAGATACGCAGTATTTT.

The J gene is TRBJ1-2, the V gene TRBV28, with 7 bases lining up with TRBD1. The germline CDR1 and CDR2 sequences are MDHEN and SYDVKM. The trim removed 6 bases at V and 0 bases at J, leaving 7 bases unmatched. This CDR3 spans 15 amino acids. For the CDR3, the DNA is TGTGCCAGCAGCCCAGGGGGTAAAGCTAACTATGGCTACACCTTC. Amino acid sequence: CASSPGGKANYGYTF.

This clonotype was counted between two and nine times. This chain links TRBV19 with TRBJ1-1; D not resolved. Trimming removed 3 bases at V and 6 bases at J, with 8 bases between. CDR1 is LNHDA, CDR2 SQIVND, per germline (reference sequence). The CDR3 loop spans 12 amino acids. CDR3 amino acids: CASSISGPEAFF. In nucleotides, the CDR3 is TGTGCCAGTAGTATCTCGGGCCCTGAAGCTTTCTTT.